This T cell receptor beta chain comes out of a study of neurological immune-mediated disorders. The authors produced cDNA by 5'RACE using 10-nucleotide random UMIs. TCRdb passed the 5' RACE reads through MiXCR, listing each CDR3 protein once. The sample yields about 40,000 distinct CDR3 sequences, roughly 2.5% seen once. The junction had 8 bases not matched to a gene; V was cut back by 5 bases and J by 2 bases. Germline values: CDR1 SGHRS, CDR2 YFSETQ. The CDR3 runs to 15 residues. This clonotype was counted many times. This sequence originates from a man aged 50-60 years with multiple sclerosis. The specimen sequenced was PBMCs. The rearrangement links TRBV5-1 to TRBJ2-7; 9 bases map to TRBD1. For the CDR3, the DNA is TGCGCCAGCAGGGTCGGACAGGGGTCCCCCTACGAGCAGTACTTC. Its translation is CASRVGQGSPYEQYF.